Presented here are 18 T cell receptor beta chains from one specimen sequenced in a study of tumor and adjacent non-tumor tissue in lung cancer. This sample's RNA came from whole unsorted tissue. TCRbeta libraries were built with three rounds of nested PCR, modified from ARM-PCR. TCRdb analysed the multiplex PCR reads with MiXCR anew, one entry per CDR3 protein. The repertoire holds about 110,000 distinct CDR3 sequences, with around 82% as singletons. The sequenced material came from lung tumor tissue. The source is a man in his 70s with non-small cell lung cancer.

As for this clonotype: In this CDR3 the conserved last residue, phenylalanine or tryptophan, is missing, so a read error is likely. The rearrangement joins TRBV12-3 or TRBV12-4 to TRBJ2-1; TRBD1 or TRBD2 may be the D gene (5 bases each). The germline V and J ends were trimmed by 1 base and 4 bases, with 8 bases remaining between them. This CDR3 spans 14 amino acids. The CDR3 region is CASSLGWGYNEQFL. The CDR3 nucleotides are TGTGCCAGCAGTTTAGGATGGGGGTACAATGAGCAGTTCTTG.

Worth noting for this clonotype: The junction does not match germline at one end; this may be a read error. The V gene is TRBV11-2, the J gene TRBJ2-3, with D unresolved. CDR3 length: 14 residues. Per germline, CDR1 SGHAT and CDR2 FQNNGV. CDR3 in amino acids: CASSSHGFSDMQYF. CDR3 coding DNA: TGTGCCAGCAGCTCACATGGGTTCTCAGATATGCAGTATTTC.

Points on this clonotype: Its ends do not fully match the called genes, so a read error is possible. J is TRBJ1-1 and V is TRBV11-3; the match to TRBD1 covers 8 bases. This CDR3 is 16 amino acids long. CDR1 and CDR2 (germline): SGHNT, YENEEA. CDR3 in DNA: TGTACCAGTAGCTTAAGGACAGGGTGGATGAACACTGAAGCTTTCTTT. It codes for CTSSLRTGWMNTEAFF.

For this clonotype: A much larger clone differs by one base, so this may be a read error. This rearrangement joins TRBV5-1 to TRBJ2-5; D is perhaps TRBD1 (5 bases). V was cut by 0 bases and J by 1 base, with 10 bases left in between. There are 15 residues in the CDR3. The V gene's germline CDR1 is SGHRS and CDR2 YFSETQ. In DNA form, the CDR3 reads TGCGCCAGCAGCTTGGCCGGCAGGGTCCAAGAGACCCAGTACTTC. Its translation: CASSLAGRVQETQYF.

The table lists this clonotype with a few counts. This clone may be a read error of a much larger clone one base away. The chain joins TRBV20-1 to TRBJ2-4, with D unclear. This CDR3 spans 14 amino acids. Germline-derived CDR1 and CDR2 are DFQATT and SNEGSKA (reference sequence). Trimming removed 7 bases at V and 1 base at J, with 14 bases between. CDR3 coding DNA: TGCAGTGTTACTGTTGCGTTGGCCAAAAACATTCAGTACTTC. Encoded protein: CSVTVALAKNIQYF.

The rearrangement joins TRBV29-1 to TRBJ2-7; D not resolved. Germline values: CDR1 SQVTM, CDR2 ANQGSEA. Trimming cost V 0 bases and J 2 bases, with 14 bases left between them. The CDR3 contains 15 residues. CDR3: CSVEDQRSPTYEQYF. CDR3 nucleotide sequence: TGCAGCGTTGAAGATCAGAGGTCTCCGACCTACGAGCAGTACTTC.

A remark on this clonotype: One end of the junction fails to match germline, which may point to a read error. J is TRBJ2-7 and V is TRBV5-1, with 8 bases lining up with TRBD1. Germline lookup yields CDR1 SGHRS and CDR2 YFSETQ. The CDR3 is made up of 15 amino acids. In DNA, the CDR3 is TGCCCCAGCAGCTTGGGGGCCAGGGGGCACTACGAGCAGTACTTC. This translates into CPSSLGARGHYEQYF.

Remarks on this clonotype: Relative to the germline gene, one junction end is altered; a read error may explain this. This sequence joins TRBV7-9 and TRBJ2-7; unclear D gene. Germline CDR1 reads SEHNR; CDR2 reads FQNEAQ (reference sequence). This CDR3 is 14 amino acids long. DNA for the CDR3: TGTTCCAGCAGCTTAGTGAGTAGATCCTACGAGCAGTACTTC. Protein sequence: CSSSLVSRSYEQYF.

The chain employs TRBV10-3 and TRBJ2-7; possible D gene TRBD2, 6 bases. CDR3 length equals 14 residues. From germline, CDR1 is ENHRY and CDR2 SYGVKD. The germline V and J ends were trimmed by 11 bases and 7 bases, with 24 bases remaining between them. Here the CDR3 reads CAFKETREIGEQYF. Written as DNA, the CDR3 is TGTGCCTTCAAGGAGACGCGGGAAATTGGAGAGCAGTACTTC.

To note about this clonotype: Its ends do not fully match the called genes, so a read error is possible. This chain uses TRBV4-1 with TRBJ2-3; D not resolved. The CDR3 extends over 14 amino acids. Germline lookup yields CDR1 MGHRA and CDR2 YSYEKL. The chain's CDR3 is CSSSQAVSTDTQYF. The CDR3 coding sequence is TGCTCCAGCAGCCAAGCTGTCTCTACAGATACTCAGTATTTT.

Of note for this clonotype: The conserved phenylalanine or tryptophan normally closing the CDR3 is absent here, so this likely arose from a read error. The chain has TRBV29-1 and TRBJ2-3; 8 bases fit TRBD2. This CDR3 comprises 17 residues. CDR1 SQVTM and CDR2 ANQGSEA come from the germline V gene. CDR3 sequence reads: CSVDTLAGSFSSDTQYL. Written as DNA, the CDR3 is TGCAGTGTTGATACTTTAGCGGGGTCATTTAGCTCAGATACGCAGTATTTG.

This clonotype was found once. Mismatch with germline at one junction end may stem from a read error. V and J are TRBV4-1 and TRBJ2-7, with 11 bases that match TRBD2. The germline gives CDR1 MGHRA, CDR2 YSYEKL. The CDR3 consists of 16 residues. The CDR3 loop reads CASIRTLAGEGDEEYF. The CDR3 region has the DNA TGCGCCAGTATCCGGACACTAGCGGGAGAGGGGGACGAGGAGTACTTC.

This clonotype was counted only a few times. An end of the junction does not agree with germline; a read error may underlie this. This chain links TRBV4-1 with TRBJ1-2; D possibly corresponds to TRBD1 (5 bases). The CDR3 extends over 14 amino acids. Germline V gene lookup returns CDR1 MGHRA and CDR2 YSYEKL. Here the CDR3 DNA reads TGCGCCAGTAGCCAAGTGAGGGGAGTCTATGGCTACACCTTC. Protein product: CASSQVRGVYGYTF.

To note about this clonotype: Since no conserved phenylalanine or tryptophan closes the CDR3, a read error is the likely cause. V usage is TRBV28 and J usage is TRBJ1-5, with D perhaps matching TRBD1 (6 bases). Germline CDR1 reads MDHEN; CDR2 reads SYDVKM. CDR3 length equals 15 residues. V lost 7 bases, J lost 4 bases, and 17 bases lay in between. The CDR3 bases are TGTGCCAGCATTCTGTCCCAGGGGAGAAATCAGCCCCAGCATTCT. Translating it yields CASILSQGRNQPQHS.

The chain joins TRBV20-1 to TRBJ2-3, with 7 bases identical to TRBD1. CDR1 is DFQATT, CDR2 SNEGSKA, per germline (reference sequence). V trimming: 5 bases; J trimming: 5 bases; junction bases outside the gene matches: 13. The CDR3 length is 15 residues. For the CDR3, the DNA is TGCAGTGCTCCTCAGTTAGGGGGCGCGGAAGATACGCAGTATTTT. This translates into CSAPQLGGAEDTQYF.

This chain connects TRBV11-2 to TRBJ2-7, with TRBD2 matching over 7 bases. The CDR3 sequence is 14 residues long. CDR1 is SGHAT, CDR2 FQNNGV, per germline. The CDR3 nucleotides read TGTGTCACGAGCGGGGATAACATAAGCTACGAGCAGTACTTC. Its protein product is CVTSGDNISYEQYF.

In the case of this clonotype: A clone one base away is much larger, so this may be a read error. The chain joins TRBV20-1 to TRBJ2-7; 8 nucleotides line up with TRBD2. Losses at the gene ends were 0 bases for V and 10 bases for J; bases not matched to a gene: 14. The CDR3 length is 15 residues. Germline CDR1 and CDR2: DFQATT and SNEGSKA (reference sequence). The CDR3 loop reads CSARDTGSGTSYQYF. CDR3 in DNA: TGCAGTGCTAGAGATACGGGTAGCGGGACGTCATATCAGTACTTC.

This clonotype has a handful of counts. With a much larger clone just one base away, this may be a read error. V and J are TRBV20-1 and TRBJ2-5; the match to TRBD1 covers 9 bases. Germline values: CDR1 DFQATT, CDR2 SNEGSKA (reference sequence). V was clipped by 5 bases and J by 5 bases; unmatched bases: 6. The CDR3 totals 13 residues. CDR3 nucleotide sequence: TGCAGTGCTGGACAGGGGACCGGGGAGACCCAGTACTTC. It specifies CSAGQGTGETQYF.